This T cell receptor beta chain was recorded in a study of blood T cell repertoires in COVID-19. In the study overall: Researchers got acute and convalescent COVID-19 samples from the United States, Italy and Spain. T cells, B-cell-depleted T cells, or PBMCs provided the cDNA or gDNA that served as material.

V shed 8 bases and J shed 2 bases, with 13 bases lying between them. Per the germline V gene, CDR1 is LGHNA and CDR2 is YNFKEQ. There are 13 residues in the CDR3. Original data processing: Amplifying reference gene primers gave estimates of nucleated cell counts. Generated by immunoSEQ multiplex PCR, the TCRdb table keeps only in-frame clones and is missing some. Clonal size and the V and J genes are those of that table, whereas D and trimming came from the DNA. Found here are roughly 150,000 clones, around nine tenths of them singletons; the top ten hold over 4.5%. Sequencing was done on a sample of peripheral blood. The chain is built from TRBV4-2 and TRBJ2-7; D may be TRBD2 (5 bases). The receptor comes from a human donor in a cohort sampled during active COVID-19. In DNA, the CDR3 is TGTGCCAGCGCACTACTAGGGACCTACGAGCAGTACTTC. This translates into CASALLGTYEQYF.